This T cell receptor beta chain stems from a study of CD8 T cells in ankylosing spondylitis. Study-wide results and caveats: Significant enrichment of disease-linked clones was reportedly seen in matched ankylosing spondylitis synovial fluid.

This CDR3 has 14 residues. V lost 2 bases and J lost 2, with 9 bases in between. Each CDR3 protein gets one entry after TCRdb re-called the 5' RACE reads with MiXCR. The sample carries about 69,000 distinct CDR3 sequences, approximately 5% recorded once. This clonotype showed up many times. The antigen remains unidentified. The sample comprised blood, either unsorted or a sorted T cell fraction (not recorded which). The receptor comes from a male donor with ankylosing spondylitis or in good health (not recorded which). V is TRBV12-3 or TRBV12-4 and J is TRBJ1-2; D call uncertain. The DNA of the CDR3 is TGTGCCAGCAGTTTACGACACCAGAACTATGGCTACACCTTC. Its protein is CASSLRHQNYGYTF.